This TCR beta chain was retrieved from a study of immune evolution from preneoplasia to lung adenocarcinoma. Findings of the study overall: Top clone share appeared to fall from AAH through AIS, MIA, adenocarcinoma.

Two lung cancer pathologists independently confirmed each histologic diagnosis. The protocol was immunoSEQ multiplex PCR, while the TCRdb copy is restricted to in-frame clones and leaves out a portion. Found here are fewer than 4,500 clones, roughly 79% of them singletons; the top ten hold approximately 6%. Germline loops: CDR1 MNHEY, CDR2 SVGAGI. Unmatched junction bases numbered 17, after V lost 8 bases and J lost 11 bases. The CDR3 covers 15 residues. Of note for this clone: As yet, its antigen is unknown.

The sequencing sample was made of FFPE adjacent normal lung tissue. This sequence was found in a person aged 65 to 85 with lung adenocarcinoma. The chain joins TRBV6-5 to TRBJ1-5; 8 nucleotides agree with TRBD1. CDR3 protein: CASSRKPGQARSQHF. CDR3 coding DNA: TGTGCCAGCTCCCGAAAACCGGGACAGGCTAGATCCCAGCATTTT.